This T cell receptor (beta chain) was captured in a study of beta chain features in type 1 diabetes (dated 2018 in TCRdb). Some background on the complete study: No differences in mean age, gender distribution, total cell number or subset yield were found between patients and healthy donors. A total of some 110 million sorted cells were examined across all samples, and the number of cells per subset was strongly correlated with RNA yield. The study compared TCRB repertoires of sorted circulating CD4+ T cell subsets between recently diagnosed type 1 diabetes patients and matched healthy donors. Regulatory and stem cell-like memory subsets were obtained from only 8 patients and roughly 8 healthy donors, while naive and central memory subsets were obtained from all 30 or so donors.

Paper-wide results and their limitations: Shorter templates might be favored by PCR, yet because patient and control samples were amplified and corrected together, any such skew would affect both groups equally. Because cDNA was sequenced instead of genomic DNA, activated cells with high expression could be over-represented, although the groups did not differ in activation or CD3 levels. HLA sub-analyses involved small numbers of individuals, so any influence of HLA type on TCRB rearrangement remained unresolved. Naive, central memory and regulatory TCRB repertoires appeared more similar among patients than among healthy donors. At VDJ recombination sites, patients with type 1 diabetes made fewer insertions and deleted more nucleotides, a pattern implying thymic rearrangement abnormalities. Type 1 diabetes patients showed a moderate but significant shortening of TCRB CDR3 length in all four CD4+ subsets.

Each donor gave one peripheral blood draw, averaging roughly 0.11 L, which was collected into heparinised tubes. A BD FACSAria II and a panel including CD45RO, CCR7, CD25, CD127, CD95 and CD27 were used to sort naive, central memory, regulatory and stem cell-like memory CD4+ T cells. All sorted populations exceeded 95% purity. PBMCs were separated immediately by Lymphoprep density gradient centrifugation and were stained directly, without being cultured. So that batch effects would be minimized, each experiment stained and sorted samples in pairs, pairing one healthy donor with one patient. The trim is 6 bases for V and 2 bases for J, with a gap of 10 bases between the germline ends. Spanning cysteine to phenylalanine, the CDR3 consists of 13 amino acids. Only CDR3 DNA is held: 39 bases, read in frame from base 1. Sequences MNHEY (CDR1) and SMNVEV (CDR2) are obtained from the germline V gene (reference sequence).

A word on this clone: Its antigen remains undetermined. The input lacks base qualities; no much larger clone sits a single base away.

The entire isolated RNA was reverse transcribed using the High Capacity cDNA Reverse Transcription Kit, and thus expressed TCRB transcripts were sequenced. For stem cell-like memory T cell samples, survey-depth immunoSEQ sequencing was used, averaging approximately 1 million total reads per sample. Sorted cells were lysed in RLT buffer and RNA was extracted with DNase-treated RNeasy Micro or Mini kits, depending on cell number. Each cell subset was processed on its own to prevent cross-contamination, while patient and healthy donor samples were processed together. TCRB sequences were amplified from cDNA with the immunoSEQ multiplex PCR, producing 87-bp fragments spanning the CDR3 region. Sequencing of the amplicons was done on the Illumina HiSeq platform. The study's processing was this. PCR bias was computationally corrected using synthetic template baselines, reads within Hamming distance 2 were collapsed, and singletons that could not be merged were discarded. Reads were aligned to IMGT to assign V, D and J genes, CDR3 length, and insertions or deletions at six rearrangement sites. Clonotype counts were normalized to sorted cell number within each subset before computing true diversity and Gini coefficients with the tcR R package. The overlap coefficient, calculated on TCRB nucleotide sequences, was used to measure repertoire sharing. TCRdb obtained this table from immuneACCESS and retained in-frame rearrangements with V and J assigned. These tables miss some clones; where compared with another copy, unresolved V genes account for less than half of the shortfall, and the remainder is unexplained. That table supplies the V and J calls and clone size; D and trimming were determined from the DNA. This sample lists 70,000 to 90,000 clones; roughly a third were detected once. The ten largest clones represent over 0.4% of the sample.

This receptor chain uses TRBV27 and TRBJ1-2, with TRBD1 tentatively as D gene (5 bases match). Sequencing was performed on stem cell memory CD4+ T cells from blood. In light of the paper, this sample's cell subset or site label describes: stem cell-like memory CD4+ T cells. The clonotype originates from a woman in her late teens or twenties in good health. The nucleotide sequence reads as follows: TGTGCCAGCAGCTCGCCAGGGAACTATGGCTACACCTTC. Its product reads: CASSSPGNYGYTF.